A selection of T cell receptor beta chains follows, all from one sample in a study of blood T cells in healthy people across ages. TCRdb reanalysed the 5' RACE reads using MiXCR and keeps one entry per CDR3 protein. There are fewer than 2,000,000 distinct CDR3 sequences in the sample; about two fifths occur only once, and around 23% lies in the top ten. The sample taken for sequencing was blood. The receptor source for this set is a human donor in good health. Each CDR3 is given with its conserved first and last residue. D genes are given only for firm matches. Some rows mark clone size as missing; the rest say once, few, many or name a class of expanded clone.

d_call: NA; v_call: TRBV20-1; clone_size: NA; j_call: TRBJ2-7; cdr3_nt: TGCAGTGCTATGCCCAGCTCCTACAATGAGCAGTACTTC; cdr3_aa: CSAMPSSYNEQYF
d_call: NA; v_call: TRBV6-5; clone_size: NA; j_call: TRBJ1-2; cdr3_nt: TGTGCCAGCACCTTGAATGGGGCAGGGGTCGAATATGACTACACCTTC; cdr3_aa: CASTLNGAGVEYDYTF
d_call: TRBD1; v_call: TRBV4-3; clone_size: NA; j_call: TRBJ1-6; cdr3_nt: TGCGCCAGCAGTCCCCATCCCCTTAGACAGGGTGAATCACCCCTCCACTTT; cdr3_aa: CASSPHPLRQGESPLHF
d_call: NA; v_call: TRBV29-1; clone_size: few; j_call: TRBJ2-1; cdr3_nt: TGCAGCGCCGCGTGGGCGGGTACCTACAATGAGCAGTTCTTC; cdr3_aa: CSAAWAGTYNEQFF
d_call: NA; v_call: TRBV20-1; clone_size: NA; j_call: TRBJ2-3; cdr3_nt: TGCAGTGTTGGAGCCCAGGGCTCCGGTAGCACAGATACGCAGTATTTT; cdr3_aa: CSVGAQGSGSTDTQYF
d_call: NA; v_call: TRBV27; clone_size: few; j_call: TRBJ2-7; cdr3_nt: TGTGCCAGCAGTTCCACGGACAGCCTGGGCCTCGAGCAGTACTTC; cdr3_aa: CASSSTDSLGLEQYF
d_call: TRBD2; v_call: TRBV7-2; clone_size: NA; j_call: TRBJ2-1; cdr3_nt: TGTGCCAGCAGCTTAGGTCCGAGGGTAGCGGGGGGAAGTCAGTTCTTC; cdr3_aa: CASSLGPRVAGGSQFF
d_call: TRBD1; v_call: TRBV10-3; clone_size: NA; j_call: TRBJ2-7; cdr3_nt: TGTGCCATGACCGGGACAGGGTCCGACGAGCAGTACTTC; cdr3_aa: CAMTGTGSDEQYF
d_call: NA; v_call: TRBV7-8; clone_size: NA; j_call: TRBJ2-1; cdr3_nt: TGTGCCAGCAGCTTACAGTTCTCCTACAATGAGCAGTTCTTC; cdr3_aa: CASSLQFSYNEQFF
d_call: NA; v_call: TRBV15; clone_size: few; j_call: TRBJ1-2; cdr3_nt: TGTGCCACCAGCGATCCACATTCTACAGGGTTTTATGGCTACACCTTC; cdr3_aa: CATSDPHSTGFYGYTF
d_call: TRBD2; v_call: TRBV20-1; clone_size: NA; j_call: TRBJ2-7; cdr3_nt: TGCAGTGCTACGAAAGCGGGGGGGGCGTTTGTTGATGAGCAGTACTTC; cdr3_aa: CSATKAGGAFVDEQYF
d_call: NA; v_call: TRBV7-2; clone_size: few; j_call: TRBJ2-5; cdr3_nt: TGTGCCAGCAGCCCCGAAATCCGGGAGACCCAGTACTTC; cdr3_aa: CASSPEIRETQYF
d_call: NA; v_call: TRBV2; clone_size: NA; j_call: TRBJ1-1; cdr3_nt: TGTGCCAGCAGTGAAGCGCTCGGCTTGAACACTGAAGCTTTCTTT; cdr3_aa: CASSEALGLNTEAFF
d_call: TRBD1; v_call: TRBV11-2; clone_size: NA; j_call: TRBJ2-3; cdr3_nt: TGTGCCAGCAGCCGCCCCGGGACAGGCACAGATACGCAGTATTTT; cdr3_aa: CASSRPGTGTDTQYF
d_call: NA; v_call: TRBV7-9; clone_size: NA; j_call: TRBJ1-3; cdr3_nt: TGTGCCAGCAGCCCCACGAGGGCTGGAAACACCATATATTTT; cdr3_aa: CASSPTRAGNTIYF
d_call: TRBD1; v_call: TRBV6-2/TRBV6-3; clone_size: few; j_call: TRBJ2-7; cdr3_nt: TGTGCCAGCAGCTCCGGGACAGGGGGAATTAAGTACTTC; cdr3_aa: CASSSGTGGIKYF
d_call: TRBD2; v_call: TRBV6-5; clone_size: few; j_call: TRBJ2-3; cdr3_nt: TGTGCCAGCAGTTACCCAAGGGGCGGGGGGGATACGCAGTATTTT; cdr3_aa: CASSYPRGGGDTQYF
d_call: NA; v_call: TRBV20-1; clone_size: NA; j_call: TRBJ1-5; cdr3_nt: TGCAGTGCTAGAGAGACTGCGGATCGCAATCAGCCCCAGCATTTT; cdr3_aa: CSARETADRNQPQHF
d_call: NA; v_call: TRBV6-4; clone_size: NA; j_call: TRBJ2-2; cdr3_nt: TGTGCCAGCAGTGATGAGGCAGGGGTCGGGGAGCTGTTTTTT; cdr3_aa: CASSDEAGVGELFF
d_call: NA; v_call: TRBV7-3; clone_size: few; j_call: TRBJ2-1; cdr3_nt: TGTGCCAGCAGCTTCGGGACTCTGACCTACAATGAGCAGTTCTTC; cdr3_aa: CASSFGTLTYNEQFF
d_call: NA; v_call: TRBV10-3; clone_size: NA; j_call: TRBJ2-5; cdr3_nt: TGTGCCATCAGTGAGGGATCTGAGGAGACCCAGTACTTC; cdr3_aa: CAISEGSEETQYF
d_call: TRBD2; v_call: TRBV20-1; clone_size: NA; j_call: TRBJ2-5; cdr3_nt: TGCAGTGCTAGATTCGCGGGGGGGCAACAAGAGACCCAGTACTTC; cdr3_aa: CSARFAGGQQETQYF
d_call: TRBD1; v_call: TRBV11-2; clone_size: NA; j_call: TRBJ2-1; cdr3_nt: TGTGCCAGCAGCCGTATCGCCGGACAGGCGAACAATGAGCAGTTCTTC; cdr3_aa: CASSRIAGQANNEQFF
d_call: NA; v_call: TRBV5-1; clone_size: NA; j_call: TRBJ2-1; cdr3_nt: TGCGCCAGCAGCCCATCGGAGGCGGGTTTTACCTACAATGAGCAGTTCTTC; cdr3_aa: CASSPSEAGFTYNEQFF
d_call: NA; v_call: TRBV6-1; clone_size: NA; j_call: TRBJ1-1; cdr3_nt: TGTTTAGTAGGGGGAACTGAAGCTTTCTTT; cdr3_aa: CLVGGTEAFF
d_call: TRBD1; v_call: TRBV4-2; clone_size: NA; j_call: TRBJ2-5; cdr3_nt: TGTGCCAGCAGCCAATCGGACAGGGTAGCGACCCAGTACTTC; cdr3_aa: CASSQSDRVATQYF
d_call: NA; v_call: TRBV12-3/TRBV12-4; clone_size: few; j_call: TRBJ1-6; cdr3_nt: TGTGCCACCCAGCAGGGTCGGAGTCCCCTCCACTTT; cdr3_aa: CATQQGRSPLHF
d_call: NA; v_call: TRBV7-2; clone_size: NA; j_call: TRBJ2-1; cdr3_nt: TGTGCCAGCACTTTAACCGGGACAGAGCAGTTCTTC; cdr3_aa: CASTLTGTEQFF
d_call: NA; v_call: TRBV6-1; clone_size: NA; j_call: TRBJ1-5; cdr3_nt: TGTGCCAGCAAAACAGGGAACCTTGACAATCAGCCCCAGCATTTT; cdr3_aa: CASKTGNLDNQPQHF
d_call: TRBD2; v_call: TRBV9; clone_size: many; j_call: TRBJ2-1; cdr3_nt: TGTGCCAGCAGCGATATTGGCATCACTAGCGACAGCTCCTACAATGAGCAGTTCTTC; cdr3_aa: CASSDIGITSDSSYNEQFF
d_call: NA; v_call: TRBV12-3/TRBV12-4; clone_size: NA; j_call: TRBJ2-5; cdr3_nt: TGTGCCAGCAGTTTCATGGTCCGAGAGACCCAGTACTTC; cdr3_aa: CASSFMVRETQYF
d_call: TRBD1; v_call: TRBV7-9; clone_size: NA; j_call: TRBJ2-1; cdr3_nt: TGTGCCAGCAGCTCCTCGGGACAGGGTCTCGAGCAGTTCTTC; cdr3_aa: CASSSSGQGLEQFF
d_call: NA; v_call: TRBV12-3/TRBV12-4; clone_size: few; j_call: TRBJ2-7; cdr3_nt: TGTGCCAGCAGTTCCGCGGGGGCCCTACTCTACGAGCAGTACTTC; cdr3_aa: CASSSAGALLYEQYF
d_call: NA; v_call: TRBV10-3; clone_size: NA; j_call: TRBJ2-1; cdr3_nt: TGTGCCATCAGTGAGTCGGGGGAACGGATGGGGCAGTTCTTC; cdr3_aa: CAISESGERMGQFF
d_call: NA; v_call: TRBV10-3; clone_size: NA; j_call: TRBJ1-6; cdr3_nt: TGTGCCATCAGTCGGGGGGCGAGTGATTCACCCCTCCACTTT; cdr3_aa: CAISRGASDSPLHF
d_call: NA; v_call: TRBV5-1; clone_size: few; j_call: TRBJ2-1; cdr3_nt: TGCGCCAGCAGCCCTACATTTAACAATGAGCAGTTCTTC; cdr3_aa: CASSPTFNNEQFF
d_call: TRBD1; v_call: TRBV20-1; clone_size: NA; j_call: TRBJ1-5; cdr3_nt: TGCAGTGCTCCAAAACCGGGACAGGGGAACCAGCCCCAGCATTTT; cdr3_aa: CSAPKPGQGNQPQHF
d_call: TRBD2; v_call: TRBV7-9; clone_size: NA; j_call: TRBJ2-2; cdr3_nt: TGTGCCACCTATAGCGGGGACGGGGAGCTGTTTTTT; cdr3_aa: CATYSGDGELFF
d_call: TRBD1; v_call: TRBV4-2; clone_size: NA; j_call: TRBJ1-5; cdr3_nt: TGTGCCAGCAGCCAAGTCTTTATCAGACAGGGCGTCGGTCAGCCCCAGCATTTT; cdr3_aa: CASSQVFIRQGVGQPQHF
d_call: NA; v_call: TRBV7-2; clone_size: NA; j_call: TRBJ2-5; cdr3_nt: TGTGCCAGCAGCTTAAGCCGGGACACGTGGTACGGAGGTTGGGAGCAGTACTTC; cdr3_aa: CASSLSRDTWYGGWEQYF
d_call: NA; v_call: TRBV12-3/TRBV12-4; clone_size: NA; j_call: TRBJ1-2; cdr3_nt: TGTGCCAGCAGTTCCACCGGGGATCATGGCTACACCTTC; cdr3_aa: CASSSTGDHGYTF
d_call: NA; v_call: TRBV5-6; clone_size: NA; j_call: TRBJ2-7; cdr3_nt: TGTGCCAGCAGCGCCATGACCCTCAATATTTACGAGCAGTACTTC; cdr3_aa: CASSAMTLNIYEQYF
d_call: NA; v_call: TRBV29-1; clone_size: NA; j_call: TRBJ2-1; cdr3_nt: TGCAGCGTCTCGACAGACCGGCGTGAGCAGTTCTTC; cdr3_aa: CSVSTDRREQFF
d_call: TRBD1; v_call: TRBV7-2; clone_size: NA; j_call: TRBJ2-7; cdr3_nt: TGTGCCAGCAGCTTAGCCCCGGGACAGGGTTTTTGGTATGAGCAGTACTTC; cdr3_aa: CASSLAPGQGFWYEQYF
d_call: NA; v_call: TRBV25-1; clone_size: NA; j_call: TRBJ2-1; cdr3_nt: TGTGCCAGCGTGAGGAGGGGAGTCCATGAGCAGTTCTTC; cdr3_aa: CASVRRGVHEQFF
d_call: NA; v_call: TRBV20-1; clone_size: NA; j_call: TRBJ2-5; cdr3_nt: TGCAGTGCTAGACGTGGGGGGTACCAAGAGACCCAGTACTTC; cdr3_aa: CSARRGGYQETQYF
d_call: NA; v_call: TRBV20-1; clone_size: NA; j_call: TRBJ1-2; cdr3_nt: TGCAGTGCTAGAGGGACCCTACACGACTATGGCTACACCTTC; cdr3_aa: CSARGTLHDYGYTF
d_call: NA; v_call: TRBV6-2/TRBV6-3; clone_size: few; j_call: TRBJ2-5; cdr3_nt: TGTGCCAGCAGTTACTATGGACTACGCCAAGAGACCCAGTACTTC; cdr3_aa: CASSYYGLRQETQYF
d_call: NA; v_call: TRBV13; clone_size: NA; j_call: TRBJ2-7; cdr3_nt: TGTGCCAGCAGCTTAGGATTGAGACTCTACGAGCAGTACTTC; cdr3_aa: CASSLGLRLYEQYF
d_call: NA; v_call: TRBV5-6; clone_size: NA; j_call: TRBJ1-2; cdr3_nt: TGTGCCAGCAGCTTAGCTATACAGGGAAATGGCTATGGCTACACCTTC; cdr3_aa: CASSLAIQGNGYGYTF
d_call: TRBD2; v_call: TRBV3-1; clone_size: few; j_call: TRBJ2-1; cdr3_nt: TGTGCCAGCAGCGGACCCAGGGCTAGCGGGAGACTTAGCTCCTACAATGAGCAGTTCTTC; cdr3_aa: CASSGPRASGRLSSYNEQFF
d_call: NA; v_call: TRBV6-2/TRBV6-3; clone_size: NA; j_call: TRBJ1-1; cdr3_nt: TGTGCCAGCAGTTATCATAGGACGGTTGAAGCTTTCTTT; cdr3_aa: CASSYHRTVEAFF
d_call: TRBD1; v_call: TRBV7-2; clone_size: once; j_call: TRBJ1-2; cdr3_nt: TGTGCCAGCAGCTTAGCCCTTAGACAGGGGAATGGCTACACCTTC; cdr3_aa: CASSLALRQGNGYTF
d_call: NA; v_call: TRBV7-9; clone_size: NA; j_call: TRBJ2-1; cdr3_nt: TGTGCCAGCAGCCCGGGACACGTCGTGGATGAGCAGTTCTTC; cdr3_aa: CASSPGHVVDEQFF
d_call: NA; v_call: TRBV12-5; clone_size: NA; j_call: TRBJ2-3; cdr3_nt: TGTGCTAGTGGTTACAGCACAGATACGCAGTATTTT; cdr3_aa: CASGYSTDTQYF
d_call: NA; v_call: TRBV29-1; clone_size: NA; j_call: TRBJ2-7; cdr3_nt: TGCAGCGCTGAAGTGCAGTCTCCCTACGAGCAGTACTTC; cdr3_aa: CSAEVQSPYEQYF
d_call: TRBD2; v_call: TRBV6-4; clone_size: NA; j_call: TRBJ2-1; cdr3_nt: TGTGCCAGCAGGGACTCGACTAGCGGTGAGCAGTTCTTC; cdr3_aa: CASRDSTSGEQFF
d_call: NA; v_call: TRBV6-2/TRBV6-3; clone_size: NA; j_call: TRBJ2-5; cdr3_nt: TGTGCCAGCGCCTTCGGGAACAATGAGCAGTACTTC; cdr3_aa: CASAFGNNEQYF
d_call: NA; v_call: TRBV7-2; clone_size: NA; j_call: TRBJ2-4; cdr3_nt: TGTGCCAGCAGCTTAGCGAGGCAGAACATTCAGTACTTC; cdr3_aa: CASSLARQNIQYF